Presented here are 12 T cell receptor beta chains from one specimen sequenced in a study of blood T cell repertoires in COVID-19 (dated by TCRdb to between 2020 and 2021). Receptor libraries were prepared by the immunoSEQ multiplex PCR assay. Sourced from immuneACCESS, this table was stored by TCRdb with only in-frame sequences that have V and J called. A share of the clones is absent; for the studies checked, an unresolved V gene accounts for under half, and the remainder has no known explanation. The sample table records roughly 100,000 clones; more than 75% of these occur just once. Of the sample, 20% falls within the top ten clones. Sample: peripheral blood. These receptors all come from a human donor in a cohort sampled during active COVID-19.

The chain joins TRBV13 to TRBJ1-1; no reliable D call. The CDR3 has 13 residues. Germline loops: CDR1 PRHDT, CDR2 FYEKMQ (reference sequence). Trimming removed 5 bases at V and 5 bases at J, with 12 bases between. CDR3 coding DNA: TGTGCCAGCAGCGCGACTTACTTAACTGAAGCTTTCTTT. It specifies CASSATYLTEAFF.

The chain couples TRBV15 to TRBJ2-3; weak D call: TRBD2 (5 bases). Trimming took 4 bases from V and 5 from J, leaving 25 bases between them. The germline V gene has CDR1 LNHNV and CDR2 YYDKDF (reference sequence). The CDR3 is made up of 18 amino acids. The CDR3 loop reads CATSKGSSARRNQDTQYF. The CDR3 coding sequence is TGTGCCACCAGCAAAGGGAGTTCAGCTAGACGCAACCAAGATACGCAGTATTTT.

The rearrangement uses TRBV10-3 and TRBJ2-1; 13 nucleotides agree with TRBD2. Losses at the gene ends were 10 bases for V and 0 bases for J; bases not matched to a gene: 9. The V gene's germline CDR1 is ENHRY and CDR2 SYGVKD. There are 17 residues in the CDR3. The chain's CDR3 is CATPGLAGRSSYNEQFF. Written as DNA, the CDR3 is TGTGCCACCCCGGGACTAGCGGGACGATCCTCCTACAATGAGCAGTTCTTC.

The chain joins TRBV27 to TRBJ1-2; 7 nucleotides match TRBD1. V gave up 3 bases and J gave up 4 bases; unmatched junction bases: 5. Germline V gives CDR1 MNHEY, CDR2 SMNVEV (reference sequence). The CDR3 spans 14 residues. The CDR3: CASSFEGGGYGYTF. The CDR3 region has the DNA TGTGCCAGCAGTTTCGAAGGGGGCGGCTATGGCTACACCTTC.

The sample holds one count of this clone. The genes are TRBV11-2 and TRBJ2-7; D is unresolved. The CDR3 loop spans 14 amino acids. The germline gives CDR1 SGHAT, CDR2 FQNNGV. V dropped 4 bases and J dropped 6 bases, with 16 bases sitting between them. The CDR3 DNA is TGTGCCAGCAGCTCGAAAACCAGCGCAAGCGAGCAGTACTTC. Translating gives CASSSKTSASEQYF.

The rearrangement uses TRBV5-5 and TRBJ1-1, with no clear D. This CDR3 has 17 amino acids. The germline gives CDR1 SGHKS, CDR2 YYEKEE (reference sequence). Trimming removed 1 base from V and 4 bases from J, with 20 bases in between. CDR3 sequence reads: CASSLIGIAGSGTEAFF. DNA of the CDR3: TGTGCCAGCAGCTTGATAGGTATCGCGGGGTCGGGCACTGAAGCTTTCTTT.

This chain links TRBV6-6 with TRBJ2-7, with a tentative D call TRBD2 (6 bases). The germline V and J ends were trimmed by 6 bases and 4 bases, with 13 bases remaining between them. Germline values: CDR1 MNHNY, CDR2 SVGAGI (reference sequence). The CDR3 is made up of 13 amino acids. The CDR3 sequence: CASSPGTRYEQYF. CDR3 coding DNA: TGTGCCAGCAGCCCCGGGACTCGATACGAGCAGTACTTC.

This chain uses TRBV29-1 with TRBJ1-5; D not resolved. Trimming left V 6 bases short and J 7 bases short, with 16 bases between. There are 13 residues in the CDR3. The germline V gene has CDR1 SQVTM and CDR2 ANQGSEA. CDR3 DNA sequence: TGCAGCGTAGAGGTCGACCGGTACCAGCCCCAGCATTTT. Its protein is CSVEVDRYQPQHF.

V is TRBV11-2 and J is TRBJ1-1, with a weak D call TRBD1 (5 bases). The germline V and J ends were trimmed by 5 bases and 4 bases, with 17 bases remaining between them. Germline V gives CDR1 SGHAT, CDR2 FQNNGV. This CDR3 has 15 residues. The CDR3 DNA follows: TGTGCCAGCAGCGTAAGGAGGGGACGGGGCACTGAAGCTTTCTTT. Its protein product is CASSVRRGRGTEAFF.

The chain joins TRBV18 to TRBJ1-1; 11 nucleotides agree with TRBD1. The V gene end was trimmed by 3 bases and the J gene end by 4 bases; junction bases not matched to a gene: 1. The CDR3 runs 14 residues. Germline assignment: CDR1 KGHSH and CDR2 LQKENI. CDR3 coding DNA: TGTGCCAGCTCACCCGGGACAGGGGGCACTGAAGCTTTCTTT. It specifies CASSPGTGGTEAFF.

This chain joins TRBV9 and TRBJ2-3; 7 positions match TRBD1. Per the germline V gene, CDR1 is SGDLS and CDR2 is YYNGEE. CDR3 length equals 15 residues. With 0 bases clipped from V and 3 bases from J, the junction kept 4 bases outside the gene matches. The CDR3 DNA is TGTGCCAGCAGCGTAGAGGGGGCAAGGACAGATACGCAGTATTTT. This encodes CASSVEGARTDTQYF.

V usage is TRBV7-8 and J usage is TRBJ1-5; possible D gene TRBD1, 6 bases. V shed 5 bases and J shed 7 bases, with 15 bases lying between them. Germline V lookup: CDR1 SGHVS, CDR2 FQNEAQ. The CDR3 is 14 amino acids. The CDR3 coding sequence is TGTGCCAGCAGCCTGTCTAGGGGGGGACAGCCCCAGCATTTT. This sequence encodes CASSLSRGGQPQHF.